These 9 T cell receptor beta chains came from one sample sequenced in a study of shared clonotypes between healthy human individuals. Only in-frame clones appear in the TCRdb table, and some are missing; sequencing was by immunoSEQ multiplex PCR. The sample lists hundreds of thousands of clones; approximately 77% were seen once. Sequenced material: PBMCs. All receptors come from a woman aged 40-49 years in good health. Some clones in this sample may be carry-over from other donors' samples.

V is TRBV5-8 and J is TRBJ2-2; 7 bases align to TRBD2. This CDR3 has 15 amino acids. Germline lookup yields CDR1 SGHTS and CDR2 YDEGEE. The trim removed 4 bases at V and 3 bases at J, leaving 6 bases unmatched. In DNA, the CDR3 is TGTGCCAGCAGCATGGGGCTAGCGGACACCGGGGAGCTGTTTTTT. It codes for CASSMGLADTGELFF.

The table lists this clone with a count of one. CDR3 nucleotide sequence: TGTGCCAGCAGTCCCAGGGGACGTAGTAATGAAAAACTGTTTTTT. Translating gives CASSPRGRSNEKLFF. The J gene is TRBJ1-4, the V gene TRBV9; TRBD1 is a possible D gene (6 bases). The germline V and J ends were trimmed by 5 bases and 4 bases, with 15 bases remaining between them. Germline V gene sequence: CDR1 SGDLS, CDR2 YYNGEE. The CDR3 sequence is 15 residues long.

The chain's CDR3 is CASSLYSRTRYSNQPQHF. The CDR3 DNA reads TGTGCCAGCAGTTTATATTCCCGGACCCGTTATAGCAATCAGCCCCAGCATTTT. This chain links TRBV27 with TRBJ1-5; D gene uncertain. V shed 1 base and J shed 0 bases, with 16 bases lying between them. The germline CDR1 and CDR2 sequences are MNHEY and SMNVEV (reference sequence). CDR3 length: 18 amino acids.

Concerning this clone: Other DNA sequences in this sample translate to the same CDR3. This chain joins TRBV19 and TRBJ1-1; tentative D call: TRBD1 (6 bases). The CDR3 is made up of 13 amino acids. With 9 bases removed from V and 4 bases from J, the gap between germline ends came to 15 bases. The germline CDR1 and CDR2 sequences are LNHDA and SQIVND (reference sequence). The CDR3 DNA reads as TGTGCCAGCAGCCAGGGGCGGAGCACTGAAGCTTTCTTT. Translated, it gives CASSQGRSTEAFF.

This chain connects TRBV2 to TRBJ2-3; TRBD2 aligns across 7 bases. Germline trimming cut 4 bases from V and 0 bases from J; bases unmatched to any gene: 7. CDR1 and CDR2 (germline): SNHLY, FYNNEI. The CDR3 consists of 16 residues. CDR3 DNA: TGTGCCAGCAGTGCGGGAGGTTTCACGAGCACAGATACGCAGTATTTT. Its translation: CASSAGGFTSTDTQYF.

Concerning this clone: A read error is likely here: a far larger clone is one base away. The V call is TRBV5-1, the J call TRBJ1-5; D is unclear. Germline assignment: CDR1 SGHRS and CDR2 YFSETQ. This CDR3 region has 13 residues. DNA of the CDR3: TGCGCCGGCAGCTTGGCGCGGGGTCAGCCCCAGCATTTT. The encoded protein is CAGSLARGQPQHF.

The V gene is TRBV7-9, the J gene TRBJ1-2, with D perhaps matching TRBD1 (5 bases). The germline V and J ends were trimmed by 5 bases and 6 bases, with 19 bases remaining between them. This CDR3 region has 15 residues. Germline V lookup: CDR1 SEHNR, CDR2 FQNEAQ (reference sequence). The CDR3 sequence: CASSPPGPSWNGYTF. In nucleotides, the CDR3 is TGTGCCAGCAGCCCCCCAGGGCCTTCGTGGAATGGCTACACCTTC.

The V call is TRBV29-1, the J call TRBJ2-2, with 8 nucleotides matching TRBD1. Losses at the gene ends were 7 bases for V and 1 base for J; bases not matched to a gene: 5. The CDR3 runs to 14 residues. Looked up from germline, CDR1 is SQVTM and CDR2 is ANQGSEA. The CDR3 reads CSAQDRVNTGELFF. The CDR3, as DNA: TGCAGCGCGCAGGACAGGGTGAACACCGGGGAGCTGTTTTTT.

The rearrangement uses TRBV19 and TRBJ2-7; D remains unclear. The CDR3 has 13 amino acids. Deletions cut 5 bases from V and 2 bases from J, with 10 bases between. Germline-derived CDR1 and CDR2 are LNHDA and SQIVND (reference sequence). DNA for the CDR3: TGTGCCAGTAGTCCTGGTTTAACCTACGAGCAGTACTTC. Translating gives CASSPGLTYEQYF.